A single TCR beta chain is shown here with its context. This sample was taken from a study of blood T cell repertoires in COVID-19. About the research overall: Researchers got acute and convalescent COVID-19 samples from the United States, Italy and Spain. Sources were T cells, B-cell-depleted T cells, or PBMCs; the material itself was cDNA or gDNA.

V lost 1 base, J lost 3 bases, and 11 bases stayed unmatched. This CDR3 is 19 amino acids long. Germline-derived CDR1 and CDR2 are LGHNA and YSLEER. Original processing notes: Nucleated cell counts were estimated from reference gene primer amplification. Sequencing was performed with immunoSEQ multiplex PCR; in TCRdb, only in-frame clones are kept and a portion is missing. V, J and clone size were drawn from that table, and D and trimming were deduced from the DNA. The data contain fewer than 200,000 clones, around four fifths of them singletons. The sample consisted of peripheral blood. This receptor was identified in a man between 40 and 49 years old who had recovered from COVID-19. The chain recombines TRBV4-3 with TRBJ2-3; the match to TRBD2 covers 12 bases. CDR3 coding DNA: TGCGCCAGCAGCCAAGTACCGCCAAAAACTAGCGGGGGGACAGATACGCAGTATTTT. As protein: CASSQVPPKTSGGTDTQYF.